The rows below give T cell receptor beta chains drawn from one sample of a study of blood T cell repertoires in COVID-19. Sequencing used immunoSEQ multiplex PCR; TCRdb keeps in-frame clones, though not all of them. This table holds hundreds of thousands of clones, 80% to 90% found once. Sequencing was done on a sample of peripheral blood. The receptors here all came from a man in his fifties or sixties who had recovered from COVID-19. Each CDR3 is given with its conserved first and last residue. A D gene is named only where the DNA matches it firmly. A clone size is listed for some rows: how often the clone was seen (once, few, many), or a class if it is expanded.

TRBV5-6	.	.	TRBJ2-1	TGTGCCAGCAGCTTGGCAACGGGGGAGCAGTTCTTC	CASSLATGEQFF
TRBV6-4	.	TRBD1	TRBJ1-2	TGTGCCAGCAGTATGGACAGGGGTTATGGCTACACCTTC	CASSMDRGYGYTF
TRBV4-3	medium-sized	.	TRBJ2-1	TGCGCCAGCAGCCAAGAACCGTCAGCGGGCAATGAGCAGTTCTTC	CASSQEPSAGNEQFF
TRBV28	once	TRBD1	TRBJ1-2	TGTGCCAGCAGGTCCGGGACAGGGCAGAACTATGGCTACACCTTC	CASRSGTGQNYGYTF
TRBV5-4	.	TRBD1	TRBJ1-2	TGTGCCAGCAGCTCGTACTACAGGGGAATTGCGGGCTACACCTTC	CASSSYYRGIAGYTF
TRBV3-1/TRBV3-2	few	TRBD2	TRBJ2-1	TGTGCCAGCAGCCATGGGCTAGCGGGAACCAATGAGCAGTTCTTC	CASSHGLAGTNEQFF
TRBV6-5	.	TRBD1	TRBJ1-6	TGTGCCAGCAGCCTGGGGACAGGGCAGAATTCACCCCTCCACTTT	CASSLGTGQNSPLHF
TRBV14	.	TRBD2	TRBJ2-3	TGTGCCAGCAGCTCCGGGACTAGCGGGTTTGTTGCAGATACGCAGTATTTT	CASSSGTSGFVADTQYF
TRBV5-4	.	TRBD2	TRBJ2-1	TGTGCCAGCAGCGGCCGGACTAGCGGGAGCAGGAATGAGCAGTTCTTC	CASSGRTSGSRNEQFF
TRBV18	.	TRBD2	TRBJ2-1	TGTGCCAGCTCACCGCAACTAGCGGGCGGCTACAATGAGCAGTTCTTC	CASSPQLAGGYNEQFF
TRBV19	.	TRBD1	TRBJ2-7	TGTGCCACCAGCCCAGTAGGGACAGGGAATTTATACGAGCAGTACTTC	CATSPVGTGNLYEQYF
TRBV28	.	.	TRBJ1-3	TGTGCCAGCAGTTTGAGCGGGGGTATCTCTGGAAACACCATATATTTT	CASSLSGGISGNTIYF
TRBV6-5	.	.	TRBJ2-5	TGTGCCAGCAGTAACAGTCAGTTCTTGGAGACCCAGTACTTC	CASSNSQFLETQYF
TRBV7-7	.	.	TRBJ2-2	TGTGCCAGCAGCCCGGGACTTCCGAACACCGGGGAGCTGTTTTTT	CASSPGLPNTGELFF
TRBV5-1	.	TRBD1	TRBJ1-1	TGCGCCAGCAGCCCGGGACAGGGGGCTTTGGACACTGAAGCTTTCTTT	CASSPGQGALDTEAFF
TRBV10-3	.	.	TRBJ1-2	TGTGCCATCAGTGAGCTGACGGGTGGCTACACCTTC	CAISELTGGYTF
TRBV29-1	.	TRBD1	TRBJ1-5	TGCAGCGTTGGAGGGACAGGGGACAATCAGCCCCAGCATTTT	CSVGGTGDNQPQHF
TRBV28	.	TRBD1	TRBJ2-7	TGTGCCAGCAGTTTACAGGCAGGGGGTCCCTACGAGCAGTACTTC	CASSLQAGGPYEQYF
TRBV30	once	.	TRBJ1-1	TGTGCCTGGAGGGGGCGCAGTACTGAAGCTTTCTTT	CAWRGRSTEAFF
TRBV7-9	.	.	TRBJ1-6	TGTGCCGTCCCAGGCTATAATTCACCCCTCCACTTT	CAVPGYNSPLHF
TRBV28	.	.	TRBJ2-7	TGTGCCACCGTAGCGGGACAGGGCTCCTACGAGCAGTACTTC	CATVAGQGSYEQYF
TRBV14	once	.	TRBJ1-2	TGTGCCAGCAGTGAAGGACAGAACTATGGCTACACCTTC	CASSEGQNYGYTF